This TCR beta chain was recorded in a study of blood T cell repertoires in COVID-19. From germline, CDR1 is SGHTA and CDR2 FQGNSA. The CDR3 has 13 amino acids. V was clipped by 0 bases and J by 12 bases; unmatched bases: 4. Per the original methods: Reference gene primer amplification yielded estimated nucleated cell counts. The assay was immunoSEQ multiplex PCR, and TCRdb's table has in-frame clones only and misses some. D and trimming were read from the DNA, whereas the V and J calls and clone size are those reported in that table. The table includes 95,000 to 100,000 clones, approximately 84% detected once.

V is TRBV7-2 and J is TRBJ2-1; 8 nucleotides match TRBD1. Sequenced material: peripheral blood. The origin of this receptor is a man aged 65 to 79 with acute or convalescent COVID-19. The CDR3 DNA reads TGTGCCAGCAGCTTAGCGCGTGACAGGGGGCAGTTCTTC. Amino acids: CASSLARDRGQFF.